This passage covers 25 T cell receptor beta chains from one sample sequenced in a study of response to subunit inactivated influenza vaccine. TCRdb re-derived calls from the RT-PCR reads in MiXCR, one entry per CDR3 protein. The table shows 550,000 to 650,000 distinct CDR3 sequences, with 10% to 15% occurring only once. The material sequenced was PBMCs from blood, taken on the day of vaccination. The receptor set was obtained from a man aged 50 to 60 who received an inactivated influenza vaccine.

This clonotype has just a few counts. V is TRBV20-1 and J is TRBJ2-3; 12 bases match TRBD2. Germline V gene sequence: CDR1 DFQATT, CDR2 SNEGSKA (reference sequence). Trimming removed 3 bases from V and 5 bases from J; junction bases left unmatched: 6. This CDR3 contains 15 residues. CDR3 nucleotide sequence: TGCAGTGCTAGCCCCCCTAGCGGGAGGGTAGATACGCAGTATTTT. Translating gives CSASPPSGRVDTQYF.

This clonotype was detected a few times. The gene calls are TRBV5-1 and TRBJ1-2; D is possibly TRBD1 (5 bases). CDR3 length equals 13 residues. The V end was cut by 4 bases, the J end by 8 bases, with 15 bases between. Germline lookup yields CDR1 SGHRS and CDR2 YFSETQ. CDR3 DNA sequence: TGCGCCAGCAGCGGACGAGGGGTGAGCGGCTACACCTTC. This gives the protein CASSGRGVSGYTF.

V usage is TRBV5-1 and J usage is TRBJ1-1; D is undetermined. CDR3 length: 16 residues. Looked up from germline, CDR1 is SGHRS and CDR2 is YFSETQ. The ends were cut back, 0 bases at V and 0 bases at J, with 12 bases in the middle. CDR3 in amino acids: CASSLAGYRMNTEAFF. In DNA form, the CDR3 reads TGCGCCAGCAGCTTGGCCGGTTATCGGATGAACACTGAAGCTTTCTTT.

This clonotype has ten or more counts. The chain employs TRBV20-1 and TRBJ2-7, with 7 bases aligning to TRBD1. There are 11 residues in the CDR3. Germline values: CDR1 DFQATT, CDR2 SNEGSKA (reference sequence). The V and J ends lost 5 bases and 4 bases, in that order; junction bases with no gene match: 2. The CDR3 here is CSARQGYEQYF. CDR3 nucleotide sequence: TGCAGTGCTCGACAGGGATACGAGCAGTACTTC.

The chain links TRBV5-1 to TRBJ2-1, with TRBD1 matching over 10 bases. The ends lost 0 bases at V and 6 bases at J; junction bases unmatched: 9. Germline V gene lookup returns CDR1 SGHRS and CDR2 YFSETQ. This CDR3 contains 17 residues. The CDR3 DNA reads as TGCGCCAGCAGCTTGGAATCTGGGACAGGGGTGGGCAATGAGCAGTTCTTC. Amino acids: CASSLESGTGVGNEQFF.

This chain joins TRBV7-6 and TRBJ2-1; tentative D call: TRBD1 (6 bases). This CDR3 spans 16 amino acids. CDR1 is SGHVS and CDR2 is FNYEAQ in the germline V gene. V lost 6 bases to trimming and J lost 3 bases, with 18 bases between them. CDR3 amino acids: CASSEAPRGYYNEQFF. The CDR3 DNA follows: TGTGCCAGCAGTGAAGCACCGAGGGGGTACTACAATGAGCAGTTCTTC.

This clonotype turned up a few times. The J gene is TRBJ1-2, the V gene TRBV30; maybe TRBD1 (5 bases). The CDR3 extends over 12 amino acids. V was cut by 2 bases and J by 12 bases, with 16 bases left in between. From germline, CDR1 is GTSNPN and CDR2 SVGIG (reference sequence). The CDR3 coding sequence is TGTGCCTGGAGTTCGGGAAGGGGCTCGAACACCTTC. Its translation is CAWSSGRGSNTF.

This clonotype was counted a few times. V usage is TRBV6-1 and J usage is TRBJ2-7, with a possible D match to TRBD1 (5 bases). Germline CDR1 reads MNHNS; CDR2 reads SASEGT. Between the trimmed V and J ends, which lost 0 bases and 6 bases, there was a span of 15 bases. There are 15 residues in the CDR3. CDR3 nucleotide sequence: TGTGCCAGCAGTGAAGCGGTGGGCAGGGTAGCCGAGCAGTACTTC. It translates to CASSEAVGRVAEQYF.

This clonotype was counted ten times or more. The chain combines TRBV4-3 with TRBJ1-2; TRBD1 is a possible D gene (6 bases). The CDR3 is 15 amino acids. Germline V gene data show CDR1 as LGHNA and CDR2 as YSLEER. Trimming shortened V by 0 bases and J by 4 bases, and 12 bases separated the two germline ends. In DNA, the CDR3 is TGCGCCAGCAGCCAAGAATCGGACAGCTCCTATGGCTACACCTTC. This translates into CASSQESDSSYGYTF.

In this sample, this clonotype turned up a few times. The CDR3 loop reads CASSPGGSETQYF. CDR3 DNA: TGTGCCAGCTCACCAGGGGGGTCAGAGACCCAGTACTTC. This chain joins TRBV18 and TRBJ2-5; a possible D gene is TRBD2 (6 bases). CDR1 KGHSH and CDR2 LQKENI come from the germline V gene. The V gene lost 2 bases and the J gene lost 4 bases, with 8 bases spanning the gap. The CDR3 length is 13 residues. The variable domain in full, with the rest retrieved from reference TRBV18 and TRBJ2-5, is NAGVMQNPRHLVRRRGQEARLRCSPMKGHSHVYWYRQLPEEGLKFMVYLQKENIIDESGMPKERFSAEFPKEGPSILRIQQVVRGDSAAYFCASSPGGSETQYFGPGTRLLVL.

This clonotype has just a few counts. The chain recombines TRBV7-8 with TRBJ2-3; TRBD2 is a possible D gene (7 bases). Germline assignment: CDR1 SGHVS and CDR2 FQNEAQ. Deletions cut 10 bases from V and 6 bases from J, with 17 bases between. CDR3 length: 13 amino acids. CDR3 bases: TGTGCCACCGAAGAGGGGGGGGCGGATACGCAGTATTTT. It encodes CATEEGGADTQYF.

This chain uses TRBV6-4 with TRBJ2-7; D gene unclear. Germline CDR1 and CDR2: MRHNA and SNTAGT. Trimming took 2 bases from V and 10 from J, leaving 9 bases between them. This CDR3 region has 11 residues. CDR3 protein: CASSDHPGQYF. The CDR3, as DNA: TGTGCCAGCAGTGACCATCCGGGTCAGTACTTC.

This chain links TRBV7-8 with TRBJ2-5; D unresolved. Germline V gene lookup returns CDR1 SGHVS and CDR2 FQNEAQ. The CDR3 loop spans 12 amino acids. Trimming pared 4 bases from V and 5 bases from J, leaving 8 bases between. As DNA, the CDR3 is TGTGCCAGCAGCTCCCTCCTGGAGACCCAGTACTTC. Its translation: CASSSLLETQYF.

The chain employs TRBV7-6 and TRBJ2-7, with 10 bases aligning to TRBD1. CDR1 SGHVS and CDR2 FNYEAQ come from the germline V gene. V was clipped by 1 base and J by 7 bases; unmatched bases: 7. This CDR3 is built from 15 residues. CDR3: CASSLVRTGGSEQYF. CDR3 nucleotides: TGTGCCAGCAGCTTAGTAAGGACAGGGGGGAGTGAGCAGTACTTC.

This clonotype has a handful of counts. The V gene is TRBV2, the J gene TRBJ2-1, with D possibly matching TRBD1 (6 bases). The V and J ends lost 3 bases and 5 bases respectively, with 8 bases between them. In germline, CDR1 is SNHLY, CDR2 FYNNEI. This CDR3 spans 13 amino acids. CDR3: CASSEAGDNEQFF. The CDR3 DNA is TGTGCCAGCAGTGAGGCAGGGGACAATGAGCAGTTCTTC.

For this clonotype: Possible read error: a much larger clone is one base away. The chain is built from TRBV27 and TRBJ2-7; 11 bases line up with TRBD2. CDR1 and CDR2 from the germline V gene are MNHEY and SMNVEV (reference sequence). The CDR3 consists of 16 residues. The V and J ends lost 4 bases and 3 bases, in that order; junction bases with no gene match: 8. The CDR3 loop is CASSSALAGAFYEQYF. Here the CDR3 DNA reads TGTGCCAGCAGTTCGGCACTAGCGGGAGCTTTCTACGAGCAGTACTTC.

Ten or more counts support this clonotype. Here the CDR3 DNA reads TGCAGTACTGTCCCAGGGGGCGCCTACAATGAGCAGTTCTTC. Translating gives CSTVPGGAYNEQFF. The genes are TRBV20-1 and TRBJ2-1; 8 nucleotides match TRBD1. Losses at the gene ends were 8 bases for V and 2 bases for J; bases not matched to a gene: 8. The CDR3 sequence is 14 residues long. Looked up from germline, CDR1 is DFQATT and CDR2 is SNEGSKA (reference sequence).

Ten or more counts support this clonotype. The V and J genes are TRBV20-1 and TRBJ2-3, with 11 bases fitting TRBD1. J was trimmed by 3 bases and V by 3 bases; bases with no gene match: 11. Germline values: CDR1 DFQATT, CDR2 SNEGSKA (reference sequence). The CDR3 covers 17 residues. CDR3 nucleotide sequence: TGCAGTGCTAGTTATTTAGGACAGGGGGCTTTTACAGATACGCAGTATTTT. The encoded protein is CSASYLGQGAFTDTQYF.

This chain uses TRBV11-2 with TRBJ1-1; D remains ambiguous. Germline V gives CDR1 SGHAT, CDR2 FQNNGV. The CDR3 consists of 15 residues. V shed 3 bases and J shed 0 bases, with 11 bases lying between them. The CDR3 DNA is TGTGCCAGCAGCTTTGGACGGACCATGAACACTGAAGCTTTCTTT. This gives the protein CASSFGRTMNTEAFF.

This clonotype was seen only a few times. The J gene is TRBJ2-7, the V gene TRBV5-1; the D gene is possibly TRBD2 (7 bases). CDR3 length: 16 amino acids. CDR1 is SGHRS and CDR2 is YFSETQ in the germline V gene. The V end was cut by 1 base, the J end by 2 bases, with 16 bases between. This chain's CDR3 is CASSLKLGGAPYEQYF. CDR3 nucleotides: TGCGCCAGCAGCTTGAAGCTGGGGGGGGCCCCCTACGAGCAGTACTTC.

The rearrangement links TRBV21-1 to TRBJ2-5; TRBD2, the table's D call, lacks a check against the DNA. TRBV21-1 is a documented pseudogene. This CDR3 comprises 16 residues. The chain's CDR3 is CASTSGRKGPQETQYF. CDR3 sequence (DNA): TGTGCCAGCACCAGCGGGAGAAAGGGCCCGCAAGAGACCCAGTACTTC.

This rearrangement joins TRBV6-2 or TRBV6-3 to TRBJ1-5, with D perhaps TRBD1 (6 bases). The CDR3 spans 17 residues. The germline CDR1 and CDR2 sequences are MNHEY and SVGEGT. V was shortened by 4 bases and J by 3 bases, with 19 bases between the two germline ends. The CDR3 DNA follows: TGTGCCAGCAGTTGTTCCGGGACACCATCACCCAATCAGCCCCAGCATTTT. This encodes CASSCSGTPSPNQPQHF.

DNA for the CDR3: TGCAGCCTTAGATGGCGGGGCTCAAACACTGAAGCTTTCTTT. Translated, it gives CSLRWRGSNTEAFF. This sequence joins TRBV20-1 and TRBJ1-1, with D perhaps matching TRBD1 (5 bases). This CDR3 has 14 amino acids. Germline values: CDR1 DFQATT, CDR2 SNEGSKA (reference sequence).

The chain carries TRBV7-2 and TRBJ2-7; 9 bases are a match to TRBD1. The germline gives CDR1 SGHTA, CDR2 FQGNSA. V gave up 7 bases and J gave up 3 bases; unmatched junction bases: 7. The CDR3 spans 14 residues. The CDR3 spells CASNPGQGGYEQYF. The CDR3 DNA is TGTGCCAGCAACCCGGGACAGGGTGGCTACGAGCAGTACTTC.

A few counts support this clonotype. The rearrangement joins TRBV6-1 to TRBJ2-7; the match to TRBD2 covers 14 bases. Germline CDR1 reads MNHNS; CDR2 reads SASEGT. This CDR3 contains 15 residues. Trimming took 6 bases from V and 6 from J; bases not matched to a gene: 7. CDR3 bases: TGTGCCAGCAGGCGGACTAGCGGGAGGTACCGCGAGCAGTACTTC. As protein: CASRRTSGRYREQYF.